A single sample is the source of the 18 T cell receptor beta chains below, sequenced in a study of blood T cell repertoires in COVID-19. Generated by immunoSEQ multiplex PCR, the TCRdb table keeps only in-frame clones and is missing some. This sample has around 130,000 clones, with 80% to 90% found just once. The specimen sequenced was peripheral blood. The receptors derive from a human donor in a cohort sampled during active COVID-19.

There are a few counts of this clone. The chain uses TRBV2 and TRBJ1-5, with TRBD1 identical over 10 bases. CDR3 size: 15 residues. Trimming cost V 7 bases and J 6 bases; bases outside gene matches: 9. Germline CDR1 reads SNHLY; CDR2 reads FYNNEI. CDR3 residues: CASTPDRGLGQPQHF. CDR3 nucleotide sequence: TGTGCCAGCACCCCCGACAGGGGGCTTGGTCAGCCCCAGCATTTT.

This chain connects TRBV4-1 to TRBJ1-6; 11 nucleotides agree with TRBD1. The germline CDR1 and CDR2 sequences are MGHRA and YSYEKL. CDR3 length equals 18 residues. The V segment lost 3 bases and the J segment 0 bases; nucleotides outside the gene matches: 4. The CDR3 region is CASSQAGTGGSYNSPLHF. The CDR3 nucleotides are TGCGCCAGCAGCCAGGCCGGGACAGGGGGCTCCTATAATTCACCCCTCCACTTT.

V gene TRBV3-1 (or the pseudogene TRBV3-2) combines with J gene TRBJ2-5; 8 nucleotides line up with TRBD2. The CDR3 is 15 residues long. Trimming removed 5 bases from V and 5 bases from J; junction bases left unmatched: 10. The germline CDR1 and CDR2 sequences are LGHDT and YNNKEL (reference sequence). The CDR3 loop reads CASSAGLGGLETQYF. CDR3 sequence (DNA): TGTGCCAGCAGCGCGGGACTAGGGGGGTTGGAGACCCAGTACTTC.

The chain couples TRBV12-5 to TRBJ2-2; D unresolved. Trimming shortened V by 2 bases and J by 6 bases, and 22 bases separated the two germline ends. Germline CDR1 LGHNT, CDR2 FRNRAP. CDR3 size: 18 residues. Here the CDR3 DNA reads TGTGCTAGTGGTTTGACCCCTAGTGGGTCAACTGAGGCCGGGGAGCTGTTTTTT. Amino acid sequence: CASGLTPSGSTEAGELFF. The full variable domain, its missing parts supplied by reference TRBV12-5 and TRBJ2-2, is DARVTQTPRHKVTEMGQEVTMRCQPILGHNTVFWYRQTMMQGLELLAYFRNRAPLDDSGMPKDRFSAEMPDATLATLKIQPSEPRDSAVYFCASGLTPSGSTEAGELFFGEGSRLTVL.

The chain employs TRBV4-1 and TRBJ1-6, with D possibly matching TRBD1 (5 bases). Per the germline V gene, CDR1 is MGHRA and CDR2 is YSYEKL. Trimming took off 0 bases at V and 13 bases at J, with 13 bases between the two ends. The CDR3 length is 14 residues. CDR3 coding DNA: TGCGCCAGCAGCCAAGATTGGCGGAACAGGCCCCTCCACTTT. Translating gives CASSQDWRNRPLHF.

J is TRBJ2-7 and V is TRBV7-6; D perhaps matches TRBD2 (6 bases). Between the trimmed V and J ends, which lost 1 base and 6 bases, there was a span of 25 bases. Looked up from germline, CDR1 is SGHVS and CDR2 is FNYEAQ. This CDR3 has 18 amino acids. In DNA form, the CDR3 reads TGTGCCAGCAGCTTAGGGGGCGAATGGCAGCGTGGGGGAGGCGAGCAGTACTTC. Protein sequence: CASSLGGEWQRGGGEQYF. Drawing the rest from reference TRBV7-6 and TRBJ2-7, the complete variable domain is GAGVSQSPRYKVTKRGQDVALRCDPISGHVSLYWYRQALGQGPEFLTYFNYEAQQDKSGLPNDRFSAERPEGSISTLTIQRTEQRDSAMYRCASSLGGEWQRGGGEQYFGPGTRLTVT.

The rearrangement links TRBV5-1 to TRBJ1-4, with 10 bases lining up with TRBD1. V trimming: 7 bases; J trimming: 7 bases; junction bases outside the gene matches: 7. The CDR3 is made up of 14 amino acids. Germline CDR1 is SGHRS and CDR2 is YFSETQ. This chain's CDR3 is CASRTGQGFEKLFF. In DNA, the CDR3 is TGCGCCAGCCGGACGGGACAGGGGTTTGAAAAACTGTTTTTT. Supplemented by reference TRBV5-1 and TRBJ1-4, the full variable domain reads KAGVTQTPRYLIKTRGQQVTLSCSPISGHRSVSWYQQTPGQGLQFLFEYFSETQRNKGNFPGRFSGRQFSNSRSEMNVSTLELGDSALYLCASRTGQGFEKLFFGSGTQLSVL.

This chain links TRBV30 with TRBJ1-1, with D tentatively TRBD1 (6 bases). CDR3 length equals 12 residues. V was cut by 8 bases and J by 6 bases, with 16 bases left in between. Germline V gene data show CDR1 as GTSNPN and CDR2 as SVGIG (reference sequence). The CDR3 protein is CAKTMGGPEAFF. The CDR3 DNA is TGTGCCAAAACTATGGGGGGGCCTGAAGCTTTCTTT.

The V call is TRBV18, the J call TRBJ1-2; D is perhaps TRBD1 (6 bases). Between the trimmed V and J ends, which lost 3 bases and 0 bases, there was a span of 17 bases. The CDR3 is 17 amino acids. Germline CDR1 reads KGHSH; CDR2 reads LQKENI. The CDR3 here is CASSPLGTPGANYGYTF. For the CDR3, the DNA is TGTGCCAGCTCACCTCTCGGGACACCAGGAGCTAACTATGGCTACACCTTC.

The chain is built from TRBV5-6 and TRBJ2-1, with D maybe TRBD1 (6 bases). V was cut by 6 bases and J by 3 bases, with 19 bases left in between. CDR1 and CDR2 from the germline V gene are SGHDT and YYEEEE. The CDR3 contains 16 residues. CDR3 residues: CASTFRRTANYNEQFF. The CDR3 DNA is TGTGCCAGCACCTTCCGCCGGACAGCTAACTACAATGAGCAGTTCTTC.

The gene calls are TRBV7-6 and TRBJ2-3; TRBD2 agrees at 12 bases. Germline CDR1 reads SGHVS; CDR2 reads FNYEAQ. The CDR3 loop spans 18 amino acids. Trimming removed 5 bases from V and 1 base from J; junction bases left unmatched: 10. DNA for the CDR3: TGTGCCAGCAGCACCAATTTACTAGCGGGGGGTCGCACAGATACGCAGTATTTT. This codes for CASSTNLLAGGRTDTQYF.

The rearrangement joins TRBV3-1 (or the pseudogene TRBV3-2) to TRBJ2-3, with 7 bases that match TRBD2. Unmatched junction bases numbered 6, after V lost 1 base and J lost 8 bases. This CDR3 is built from 14 residues. The germline CDR1 and CDR2 sequences are LGHDT and YNNKEL (reference sequence). This CDR3 is CASSQAGLAVTQYF. CDR3 in DNA: TGTGCCAGCAGCCAAGCGGGGCTAGCGGTTACGCAGTATTTT.

The J gene is TRBJ2-1, the V gene TRBV5-4; 13 nucleotides line up with TRBD2. The length of the CDR3 is 15 residues. The germline gives CDR1 SGHNT, CDR2 YYREEE (reference sequence). V trimming: 4 bases; J trimming: 9 bases; junction bases outside the gene matches: 7. This CDR3 reads CASSLLAGGHGEQFF. CDR3 DNA sequence: TGTGCCAGCAGCCTACTAGCGGGGGGGCATGGTGAGCAGTTCTTC.

This clone came up a few times. This chain's CDR3 is CASSQLASYEQYF. The CDR3 coding sequence is TGTGCCAGCAGCCAGCTTGCCAGCTACGAGCAGTACTTC. V gene TRBV3-1 (or the pseudogene TRBV3-2) combines with J gene TRBJ2-7; D remains ambiguous. This CDR3 has 13 residues. Germline CDR1 and CDR2: LGHDT and YNNKEL (reference sequence). Trimming shortened V by 3 bases and J by 3 bases, and 9 bases separated the two germline ends.

The chain combines TRBV6-5 with TRBJ1-2; 7 nucleotides align to TRBD1. CDR1 MNHEY and CDR2 SVGAGI come from the germline V gene. This CDR3 has 13 amino acids. V lost 5 bases to trimming and J lost 6 bases; unmatched junction nucleotides: 6. The DNA of the CDR3 is TGTGCCAGCAGTCGAGACAGGGTGGATGGCTACACCTTC. Protein product: CASSRDRVDGYTF.

V and J are TRBV7-6 and TRBJ1-3; D ambiguous. Germline loops: CDR1 SGHVS, CDR2 FNYEAQ. V gave up 6 bases and J gave up 4 bases, with 10 bases separating them. CDR3 length: 13 residues. CDR3 amino acids: CASSPSQGNTIYF. The CDR3 DNA sequence: TGTGCCAGCAGTCCAAGTCAGGGAAACACCATATATTTT.

The chain joins TRBV11-2 to TRBJ2-7, with unresolved D. The V end lost 2 bases, the J end lost 2 bases, and 10 bases lay between the germline ends. This CDR3 spans 14 amino acids. CDR1 and CDR2 from the germline V gene are SGHAT and FQNNGV. This CDR3 is CASSLMAAPYEQYF. CDR3 DNA: TGTGCCAGCAGCTTAATGGCGGCGCCCTACGAGCAGTACTTC.

The chain combines TRBV20-1 with TRBJ2-1; tentative D call: TRBD1 (6 bases). The CDR3 loop spans 11 amino acids. Germline CDR1 reads DFQATT; CDR2 reads SNEGSKA (reference sequence). Deletions cut 0 bases from V and 14 bases from J, with 11 bases between. Written as DNA, the CDR3 is TGCAGTGCTAGAGATGGGCGACAGGAGTTCTTC. Translation: CSARDGRQEFF.